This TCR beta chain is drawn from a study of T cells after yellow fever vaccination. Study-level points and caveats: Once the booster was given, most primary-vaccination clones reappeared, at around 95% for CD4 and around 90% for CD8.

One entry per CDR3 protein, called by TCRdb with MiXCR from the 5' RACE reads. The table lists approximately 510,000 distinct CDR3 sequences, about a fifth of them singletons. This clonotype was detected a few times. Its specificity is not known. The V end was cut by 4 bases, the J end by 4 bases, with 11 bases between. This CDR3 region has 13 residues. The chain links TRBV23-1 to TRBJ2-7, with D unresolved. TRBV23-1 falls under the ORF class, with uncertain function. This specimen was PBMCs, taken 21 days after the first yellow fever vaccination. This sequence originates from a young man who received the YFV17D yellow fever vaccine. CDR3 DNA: TGCGCCAGCAGTCTTTGGGCCTTTTACGAGCAGTACTTC. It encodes CASSLWAFYEQYF.